Described below is a single TCR beta chain sequence and its context. Its matching antigen is unknown. Treatment here: 19 received Ad26.COV2.S at low or high dose, single or two shots; about five received placebo; per-sample allocation not given. All samples were drawn on day 63, counting from the first vaccine or placebo injection. This sample is drawn from a study of Ad26.COV2.S vaccination and SARS-CoV-2 variants. In the study overall: Sample donor was a member of the COV1001 Ad26.COV2.S trial arm. Donor got 5x10^10 or 1x10^11 viral particles of Ad26.COV2.S. Notes on the study in general: The breadth of spike-specific CD8+ and CD4+ T cell responses after vaccination was reportedly substantial.

The V end lost 4 bases, the J end lost 0 bases, and 16 bases lay between the germline ends. Germline lookup yields CDR1 SEHNR and CDR2 FQNEAQ (reference sequence). The CDR3 contains 16 residues. Produced via immunoSEQ multiplex PCR; TCRdb's table is partial and in-frame only. This sample carries under 400,000 clones, roughly 84% of them seen once, and the ten largest clones take about 3%. The input for sequencing was peripheral blood, taken in a trial of Ad26.COV2.S vaccine versus placebo. The receptor was derived from a person aged 18-65 years who received the Ad26.COV2.S COVID-19 vaccine or a placebo. The chain recombines TRBV7-9 with TRBJ2-7; tentatively, D is TRBD1 (5 bases). CDR3 sequence reads: CASSSSMGLSSYEQYF. As DNA, the CDR3 is TGTGCCAGCAGCTCCTCAATGGGGCTCAGCTCCTACGAGCAGTACTTC.